This record looks at one T cell receptor (beta chain) sequence and its context. Its antigen is not known. Germline trimming cut 4 bases from V and 4 bases from J; bases unmatched to any gene: 3. Germline loops: CDR1 MNHNS, CDR2 SASEGT. This CDR3 has 14 residues. The data stem from a study of OX40 agonist ivuxolimab in advanced cancers. On the study more broadly: Ivuxolimab, an antibody acting as an agonist of OX40 (CD134), was used to treat patients. Enrolled patients in dose escalation had cancers that were hepatocellular carcinoma, melanoma, renal cell or head and neck cancer. Study observations and caveats: At doses 0.1 to 3.0 mg/kg, CD4+ and CD8+ clones expanded. Expanded peripheral T-cell antigen specificity went undetermined.

Using immunoSEQ multiplex PCR, the repertoire was profiled, and TCRdb retains in-frame clones only, with some absent. The sample lists some 70,000 clones; approximately 88% were seen once. The clonotype comes from an adult with an advanced solid tumor such as melanoma, head and neck, liver or kidney cancer. The sequencing used CD4+ or CD8+ T cells sorted from blood, collected in a trial of the OX40 agonist ivuxolimab. This chain joins TRBV6-1 and TRBJ2-7, with 11 bases aligning to TRBD2. The CDR3, as DNA: TGTGCCAGCAGTGTACTAGCGGGGGAATACGAGCAGTACTTC. Translated: CASSVLAGEYEQYF.